This T cell receptor (beta chain) was sequenced during a study of identical twins. General observations from the study: In cord blood, abundant beta clonotypes had fewer insertions; memory showed no trend.

The table lists this clonotype with a few counts. Its target is not known. TCRdb ran MiXCR on the 5' RACE reads and lists one entry per CDR3 protein. Here the sample spans a few hundred thousand distinct CDR3 sequences, more than 9% being singletons. Another study also made use of these data, one on yellow fever vaccine responses in identical twins.

Sequenced sample: PBMCs. The TCR comes from a woman aged 18-35 years in good health.

DNA for the CDR3: TGCAGCGTTGCCCGCAACTATGGCTACACCTTC. This sequence encodes CSVARNYGYTF. V gene TRBV29-1 combines with J gene TRBJ1-2; D gene unclear. Germline V gene lookup returns CDR1 SQVTM and CDR2 ANQGSEA. Trimming pared 4 bases from V and 2 bases from J, leaving 5 bases between. The CDR3 is 11 residues long.